Each of the 18 T cell receptor beta chains below was sequenced from the same sample in a study of blood T cell repertoires in COVID-19. Some clones are missing from TCRdb's copy, which holds only in-frame ones; the method was immunoSEQ multiplex PCR. In the table there are about 190,000 clones, about 88% of which are singletons. Sequencing was carried out using PBMCs or T cells enriched from blood (not recorded which). The receptors here all came from a woman under 40 who had recovered from COVID-19.

This clone was seen once. The rearrangement joins TRBV28 to TRBJ1-2, with D maybe TRBD1 (6 bases). The CDR3 contains 14 residues. V was pared by 2 bases and J by 10 bases, with 17 bases between. The germline gives CDR1 MDHEN, CDR2 SYDVKM. The CDR3 reads CASSLQGRGGDYTF. As DNA, the CDR3 is TGTGCCAGCAGTTTACAGGGTCGAGGGGGTGACTACACCTTC.

This chain connects TRBV20-1 to TRBJ1-2; 7 bases map to TRBD1. CDR1 DFQATT and CDR2 SNEGSKA come from the germline V gene (reference sequence). There are 11 residues in the CDR3. The CDR3 reads CITTGSYGYTF. The CDR3 nucleotides are TGCATTACGACAGGGTCCTATGGCTACACCTTC.

The genes are TRBV4-1 and TRBJ1-4; TRBD1 is a possible D gene (5 bases). V lost 2 bases, J lost 8 bases, and 18 bases lay in between. This CDR3 contains 16 residues. Germline loops: CDR1 MGHRA, CDR2 YSYEKL. CDR3 DNA: TGCGCCAGCAGCCAATCAACGGGGTACCGGGGGGAAAAACTGTTTTTT. Its translation is CASSQSTGYRGEKLFF.

V usage is TRBV5-1 and J usage is TRBJ2-2, with D perhaps matching TRBD1 (6 bases). V was pared by 3 bases and J by 2 bases, with 14 bases between. Germline values: CDR1 SGHRS, CDR2 YFSETQ. The CDR3 has 16 amino acids. In DNA, the CDR3 is TGCGCCAGCAGCTCCCAGGGGAACCTAAACACCGGGGAGCTGTTTTTT. Translation gives CASSSQGNLNTGELFF.

The V and J genes are TRBV10-2 and TRBJ2-3; D is possibly TRBD2 (6 bases). Deletions cut 3 bases from V and 1 base from J, with 11 bases between. The germline V gene has CDR1 WSHSY and CDR2 SAAADI. The CDR3 runs 15 residues. CDR3 in amino acids: CASSDPGLGTDTQYF. The DNA of the CDR3 is TGCGCCAGCAGTGATCCGGGACTGGGCACAGATACGCAGTATTTT.

This sequence joins TRBV2 and TRBJ1-2, with D maybe TRBD1 (5 bases). The ends were cut back, 7 bases at V and 0 bases at J, with 21 bases in the middle. Germline V gene lookup returns CDR1 SNHLY and CDR2 FYNNEI. The CDR3 is 17 amino acids. Here the CDR3 DNA reads TGTGCCAGCAAAAGGGGTGCCGCCGTAAACGCTAACTATGGCTACACCTTC. Amino acid sequence: CASKRGAAVNANYGYTF. The whole variable domain, remainder taken from reference TRBV2 and TRBJ1-2, is EPEVTQTPSHQVTQMGQEVILRCVPISNHLYFYWYRQILGQKVEFLVSFYNNEISEKSEIFDDQFSVERPDGSNFTLKIRSTKLEDSAMYFCASKRGAAVNANYGYTFGSGTRLTVV.

V gene TRBV27 combines with J gene TRBJ2-3; 11 bases match TRBD2. The CDR3 is 17 amino acids. Germline assignment: CDR1 MNHEY and CDR2 SMNVEV (reference sequence). J was trimmed by 10 bases and V by 3 bases; bases with no gene match: 15. CDR3 sequence: CASSLSRGSGRAIAQYF. The DNA for the CDR3 is TGTGCCAGCAGTTTGTCTCGGGGTAGCGGGAGGGCCATCGCGCAGTATTTT.

The chain is built from TRBV14 and TRBJ1-3; perhaps TRBD1 as D (6 bases). The CDR3 is 16 amino acids. Germline values: CDR1 SGHDN, CDR2 FVKESK. V was shortened by 0 bases and J by 4 bases, with 13 bases between the two germline ends. The CDR3 bases are TGTGCCAGCAGCCAAGATATTCCAGGGGTCGGAAACACCATATATTTT. Amino acid sequence: CASSQDIPGVGNTIYF.

The rearrangement joins TRBV19 to TRBJ2-7, with 9 bases lining up with TRBD2. The V gene end was trimmed by 0 bases and the J gene end by 3 bases; junction bases not matched to a gene: 3. Per the germline V gene, CDR1 is LNHDA and CDR2 is SQIVND (reference sequence). There are 15 residues in the CDR3. The CDR3 sequence is CASSIEASGNYEQYF. The CDR3, as DNA: TGTGCCAGTAGTATAGAGGCTAGCGGGAACTACGAGCAGTACTTC.

This sequence joins TRBV3-1 (or the pseudogene TRBV3-2) and TRBJ2-3; the match to TRBD2 covers 12 bases. This CDR3 is built from 18 residues. V shed 4 bases, J shed 5 bases, and the junction held 13 bases outside the gene matches. Germline V gene data show CDR1 as LGHDT and CDR2 as YNNKEL (reference sequence). The CDR3 DNA follows: TGTGCCAGCAGCCCCTATCTTCCTCTAGCGGGGGGGCGAGATACGCAGTATTTT. Its translation is CASSPYLPLAGGRDTQYF.

V and J are TRBV5-6 and TRBJ2-2; 7 positions match TRBD2. This CDR3 contains 14 residues. V lost 4 bases to trimming and J lost 4 bases; unmatched junction nucleotides: 4. CDR1 and CDR2 (germline): SGHDT, YYEEEE. CDR3: CASSVGRGTGELFF. The CDR3 bases are TGTGCCAGCAGCGTGGGGAGGGGCACCGGGGAGCTGTTTTTT.

This chain joins TRBV9 and TRBJ2-2; 8 bases agree with TRBD1. CDR1 SGDLS and CDR2 YYNGEE come from the germline V gene. This CDR3 spans 15 amino acids. V dropped 5 bases and J dropped 4; count of bases not matched to a gene: 7. In DNA, the CDR3 is TGTGCCAGCAGTCAGCAGGGGGCCACCACCGGGGAGCTGTTTTTT. Its protein is CASSQQGATTGELFF. Full variable domain (outside the CDR3, taken from reference TRBV9 and TRBJ2-2): DSGVTQTPKHLITATGQRVTLRCSPRSGDLSVYWYQQSLDQGLQFLIQYYNGEERAKGNILERFSAQQFPDLHSELNLSSLELGDSALYFCASSQQGATTGELFFGEGSRLTVL.

The chain couples TRBV15 to TRBJ1-5, with D possibly matching TRBD1 (5 bases). V shed 3 bases and J shed 5 bases, with 14 bases lying between them. The CDR3 extends over 15 amino acids. Looked up from germline, CDR1 is LNHNV and CDR2 is YYDKDF (reference sequence). CDR3 sequence: CATSRTVGGDQPQHF. CDR3 DNA sequence: TGTGCCACCAGCAGGACAGTGGGGGGGGATCAGCCCCAGCATTTT.

The count of this clone is one. The genes are TRBV5-1 and TRBJ2-1; D is uncertain. CDR1 is SGHRS, CDR2 YFSETQ, per germline. The CDR3 sequence is 16 residues long. V lost 1 base to trimming and J lost 0 bases, with 11 bases between them. This CDR3 reads CASSLRQASSYNEQFF. Here the CDR3 DNA reads TGCGCCAGCAGCTTGAGGCAGGCGAGCTCCTACAATGAGCAGTTCTTC.

This chain uses TRBV3-1 (or the pseudogene TRBV3-2) with TRBJ1-1; possible D gene TRBD1, 5 bases. Germline V gives CDR1 LGHDT, CDR2 YNNKEL (reference sequence). This CDR3 has 14 amino acids. V lost 3 bases, J lost 4 bases, and 12 bases lay in between. The CDR3, as DNA: TGTGCCAGCAGCCAGTCTGGGGGGACCACTGAAGCTTTCTTT. Its protein product is CASSQSGGTTEAFF.

The V gene is TRBV27, the J gene TRBJ1-4, with 9 bases matching TRBD1. CDR1 MNHEY and CDR2 SMNVEV come from the germline V gene (reference sequence). V lost 4 bases and J lost 8; bases outside the gene matches: 8. There are 15 residues in the CDR3. The DNA of the CDR3 is TGTGCCAGCAGTTCCGGGGGGACAGGGAGGGAAAAACTGTTTTTT. Amino acids: CASSSGGTGREKLFF.

This chain uses TRBV12-5 with TRBJ2-2, with D perhaps TRBD2 (6 bases). This CDR3 spans 15 amino acids. Between the trimmed V and J ends, which lost 1 base and 7 bases, there was a span of 13 bases. Germline CDR1 and CDR2: LGHNT and FRNRAP. The CDR3 sequence: CASGLGDWGSGELFF. The CDR3 coding sequence is TGTGCTAGTGGTTTGGGGGACTGGGGGAGCGGGGAGCTGTTTTTT. Combining the CDR3 with reference TRBV12-5 and TRBJ2-2 gives the whole variable domain DARVTQTPRHKVTEMGQEVTMRCQPILGHNTVFWYRQTMMQGLELLAYFRNRAPLDDSGMPKDRFSAEMPDATLATLKIQPSEPRDSAVYFCASGLGDWGSGELFFGEGSRLTVL.

The CDR3, as DNA: TGTGCCAGTAGTACCGGGGGAGCGGGCTACAATGAGCAGTTCTTC. Its translation is CASSTGGAGYNEQFF. V gene TRBV19 combines with J gene TRBJ2-1; D is perhaps TRBD2 (6 bases). This CDR3 spans 15 amino acids. Germline V CDR1 and CDR2: LNHDA, SQIVND (reference sequence). Trimming shortened V by 4 bases and J by 3 bases, and 13 bases separated the two germline ends. The full variable domain, rest sourced from reference TRBV19 and TRBJ2-1, is DGGITQSPKYLFRKEGQNVTLSCEQNLNHDAMYWYRQDPGQGLRLIYYSQIVNDFQKGDIAEGYSVSREKKESFPLTVTSAQKNPTAFYLCASSTGGAGYNEQFFGPGTRLTVL.